Listed below are T cell receptor beta chains from one sample, sequenced in a study of control samples from healthy donors and cancer patients. The assay was immunoSEQ multiplex PCR, and TCRdb's table has in-frame clones only and misses some. The sample records about 120,000 clones, about 83% being singletons. The sequencing input was blood. These receptors were taken from a man aged 30-40 years in good health. CDR3s include the opening cysteine and the closing phenylalanine or tryptophan. Not all rows give a size; the values are once, few, many and, for expanded clones, a class.

cdr3_aa: CASSYREPAFF; cdr3_length: 11; v_call: TRBV2; j_call: TRBJ1-1; clone_size: -
cdr3_aa: CASSLASGELFF; cdr3_length: 12; v_call: TRBV5-4; j_call: TRBJ2-2; clone_size: -
cdr3_aa: CASSLVVTGEQFF; cdr3_length: 13; v_call: TRBV5-4; j_call: TRBJ2-1; clone_size: -
cdr3_aa: CASSVQGARSETQYF; cdr3_length: 15; v_call: TRBV9; j_call: TRBJ2-5; clone_size: -
cdr3_aa: CATSDPGIYGYTF; cdr3_length: 13; v_call: TRBV24-1; j_call: TRBJ1-2; clone_size: -
cdr3_aa: CASRTSNDMNTEAFF; cdr3_length: 15; v_call: TRBV19; j_call: TRBJ1-1; clone_size: -
cdr3_aa: CASSPRPGVGTEAFF; cdr3_length: 15; v_call: TRBV11-3; j_call: TRBJ1-1; clone_size: -
cdr3_aa: CAISGRGGADTEAFF; cdr3_length: 15; v_call: TRBV10-3; j_call: TRBJ1-1; clone_size: -
cdr3_aa: CASSELVGQPQHF; cdr3_length: 13; v_call: TRBV6-1; j_call: TRBJ1-5; clone_size: -
cdr3_aa: CASSENRGSMNTEAFF; cdr3_length: 16; v_call: TRBV6-2/TRBV6-3; j_call: TRBJ1-1; clone_size: -
cdr3_aa: CASLPTGDNSPLHF; cdr3_length: 14; v_call: TRBV6-5; j_call: TRBJ1-6; clone_size: -
cdr3_aa: CASSEDPTYGYTF; cdr3_length: 13; v_call: TRBV2; j_call: TRBJ1-2; clone_size: -
cdr3_aa: CASSFLTGAHEKLFF; cdr3_length: 15; v_call: TRBV27; j_call: TRBJ1-4; clone_size: -
cdr3_aa: CASSLGRERETQYF; cdr3_length: 14; v_call: TRBV5-1; j_call: TRBJ2-5; clone_size: -
cdr3_aa: CASSPGWSRGASTDTQYF; cdr3_length: 18; v_call: TRBV7-7; j_call: TRBJ2-3; clone_size: -
cdr3_aa: CASSFRAGGYTEAFF; cdr3_length: 15; v_call: TRBV5-6; j_call: TRBJ1-1; clone_size: few
cdr3_aa: CASSATGGSDTGELFF; cdr3_length: 16; v_call: TRBV7-3; j_call: TRBJ2-2; clone_size: -
cdr3_aa: CASSLILAGDPSTDTQYF; cdr3_length: 18; v_call: TRBV28; j_call: TRBJ2-3; clone_size: -
cdr3_aa: CASTRQWGDTIYF; cdr3_length: 13; v_call: TRBV7-9; j_call: TRBJ1-3; clone_size: -
cdr3_aa: CASSVQRNTEAFF; cdr3_length: 13; v_call: TRBV9; j_call: TRBJ1-1; clone_size: -
cdr3_aa: CASSEGLGSPQPQHF; cdr3_length: 15; v_call: TRBV2; j_call: TRBJ1-5; clone_size: few
cdr3_aa: CASSLFQGAGELFF; cdr3_length: 14; v_call: TRBV5-5; j_call: TRBJ2-2; clone_size: once
cdr3_aa: CASSPGLAVDNEQFF; cdr3_length: 15; v_call: TRBV18; j_call: TRBJ2-1; clone_size: -
cdr3_aa: CASSVGGTTEAFF; cdr3_length: 13; v_call: TRBV27; j_call: TRBJ1-1; clone_size: -
cdr3_aa: CASSLGFSSEAF; cdr3_length: 12; v_call: TRBV5-8; j_call: TRBJ1-4; clone_size: few
cdr3_aa: CSVPGLANYGYTF; cdr3_length: 13; v_call: TRBV29-1; j_call: TRBJ1-2; clone_size: -
cdr3_aa: CASSGGTSNEQFF; cdr3_length: 13; v_call: TRBV19; j_call: TRBJ2-1; clone_size: -
cdr3_aa: CASSVGPQIAEAFF; cdr3_length: 14; v_call: TRBV27; j_call: TRBJ1-1; clone_size: -
cdr3_aa: CAWRRTREAFF; cdr3_length: 11; v_call: TRBV30; j_call: TRBJ1-1; clone_size: -
cdr3_aa: CAARRTGLSNYGYTF; cdr3_length: 15; v_call: TRBV27; j_call: TRBJ1-2; clone_size: -
cdr3_aa: CASGLLLMPSAYVEGTGELFF; cdr3_length: 21; v_call: TRBV12-5; j_call: TRBJ2-2; clone_size: -
cdr3_aa: CASSQGQGGTEAFF; cdr3_length: 14; v_call: TRBV11-3; j_call: TRBJ1-1; clone_size: -
cdr3_aa: CASSPDGSRGHEQYF; cdr3_length: 15; v_call: TRBV5-1; j_call: TRBJ2-7; clone_size: -
cdr3_aa: CASSYSSGGGYEQYF; cdr3_length: 15; v_call: TRBV6-5; j_call: TRBJ2-7; clone_size: -
cdr3_aa: CSVAGRNSYNEQFF; cdr3_length: 14; v_call: TRBV29-1; j_call: TRBJ2-1; clone_size: -
cdr3_aa: CASSEGQLAPQHF; cdr3_length: 13; v_call: TRBV2; j_call: TRBJ1-5; clone_size: once
cdr3_aa: CASSFFSGANVLTF; cdr3_length: 14; v_call: TRBV5-4; j_call: TRBJ2-6; clone_size: -
cdr3_aa: CASRRDEGHNEQFF; cdr3_length: 14; v_call: TRBV6-4; j_call: TRBJ2-1; clone_size: -
cdr3_aa: CASSKEVEEKLFF; cdr3_length: 13; v_call: TRBV21-1; j_call: TRBJ1-4; clone_size: -
cdr3_aa: CASSEFRGTGSNTEAFF; cdr3_length: 17; v_call: TRBV6-1; j_call: TRBJ1-1; clone_size: once
cdr3_aa: CASSLKGRGGELFF; cdr3_length: 14; v_call: TRBV3-1/TRBV3-2; j_call: TRBJ2-2; clone_size: -
cdr3_aa: CASSGRGAMNEQFF; cdr3_length: 14; v_call: TRBV2; j_call: TRBJ2-1; clone_size: -
cdr3_aa: CASSRPLPGQGQPEQYF; cdr3_length: 17; v_call: TRBV2; j_call: TRBJ2-7; clone_size: -
cdr3_aa: CATSLLQGPTGELFF; cdr3_length: 15; v_call: TRBV15; j_call: TRBJ2-2; clone_size: -
cdr3_aa: CASSFGITEAFF; cdr3_length: 12; v_call: TRBV7-9; j_call: TRBJ1-1; clone_size: -
cdr3_aa: CASSPEGLGNSPLHF; cdr3_length: 15; v_call: TRBV18; j_call: TRBJ1-6; clone_size: -
cdr3_aa: CASSPGTRGYNEQFF; cdr3_length: 15; v_call: TRBV3-1/TRBV3-2; j_call: TRBJ2-1; clone_size: -
cdr3_aa: CASSITGGLPPTSLQFF; cdr3_length: 17; v_call: TRBV19; j_call: TRBJ2-1; clone_size: -
cdr3_aa: CATSDLVRGGLHEQFF; cdr3_length: 16; v_call: TRBV24-1; j_call: TRBJ2-1; clone_size: -
cdr3_aa: CASQGRGLKNGYTF; cdr3_length: 14; v_call: TRBV25-1; j_call: TRBJ1-2; clone_size: -
cdr3_aa: CASNPTGHDYGYTF; cdr3_length: 14; v_call: TRBV9; j_call: TRBJ1-2; clone_size: -
cdr3_aa: CASSLYAGASYNSPLHF; cdr3_length: 17; v_call: TRBV27; j_call: TRBJ1-6; clone_size: -
cdr3_aa: CASSLDEKLFF; cdr3_length: 11; v_call: TRBV12-3/TRBV12-4; j_call: TRBJ1-4; clone_size: -
cdr3_aa: CASKRTGRAEAFF; cdr3_length: 13; v_call: TRBV27; j_call: TRBJ1-1; clone_size: large